The entry that follows covers one TCR beta chain sequence. What it recognizes is unknown. Sorted cells reached over 95% purity in every population. The sequenced template was cDNA made from the entire isolated RNA. Data came from immunoSEQ multiplex PCR; TCRdb stores just in-frame clones and leaves some out. This table has approximately 60,000 clones, 40% to 65% appearing once. The CDR3 spans 16 residues. Germline CDR1 reads SGDLS; CDR2 reads YYNGEE. Trimming pared 3 bases from V and 5 bases from J, leaving 18 bases between. This entry is derived from a study of beta chain features in type 1 diabetes. In the study overall: Sorted cells, around 100 million in number, were examined across all samples.

Whole-study findings and limits: Insertions were fewer and deletions more numerous at VDJ junctions in type 1 diabetes patients. When Type 1 diabetes patients were examined, their TCRB CDR3s proved moderately but significantly shorter in all four CD4+ subsets.

The V and J genes are TRBV9 and TRBJ2-1; maybe TRBD2 (7 bases). This receptor was identified in a woman in her forties with type 1 diabetes. The sequencing input was Tregs from blood. The CDR3 region is CASSARGDTSNNEQFF. The CDR3 nucleotides are TGTGCCAGCAGCGCCCGGGGGGACACCAGCAACAATGAGCAGTTCTTC.